Listed below are T cell receptor beta chains from one sample, sequenced in a study of CD8+ T cells in alopecia areata. Assay: immunoSEQ multiplex PCR; the TCRdb copy retains only in-frame clones and omits some. The sample has 90,000 to 150,000 clones, approximately 52% seen once; the top ten hold almost 30%. The specimen was CD8+ T cells sorted from blood, collected at week 4, from a patient treated with tofacitinib. The receptor set was obtained from a human donor with alopecia areata. The conserved cysteine and the conserved F or W are not part of the CDR3 here. The D gene is left open where the match is weak. The size field is filled for only some rows; it gives once, few, many or a size class.

v_call: TRBV5-6; clone_size: few; d_call: NA; cdr3_aa: ASSLTVGGDPSQETQY
v_call: TRBV30; clone_size: NA; d_call: NA; cdr3_aa: AWTDGEPGYT
v_call: TRBV30; clone_size: few; d_call: NA; cdr3_aa: ACFHSSYEQY
v_call: TRBV10-3; clone_size: NA; d_call: NA; cdr3_aa: AIRETLTLVSGYT
v_call: TRBV23-1; clone_size: few; d_call: NA; cdr3_aa: ASSQSGRVGTDTQY
v_call: TRBV28; clone_size: NA; d_call: NA; cdr3_aa: ASSLRGPAYNEQF
v_call: TRBV6-5; clone_size: few; d_call: NA; cdr3_aa: ASSYFQPGQETQY
v_call: TRBV30; clone_size: few; d_call: TRBD1; cdr3_aa: AWDPGQGTRT
v_call: TRBV29-1; clone_size: NA; d_call: NA; cdr3_aa: SVTSLGEQY
v_call: TRBV9; clone_size: NA; d_call: NA; cdr3_aa: ASSGSLRHGYT
v_call: TRBV29-1; clone_size: once; d_call: NA; cdr3_aa: SVRAGNQETQY
v_call: TRBV29-1; clone_size: NA; d_call: TRBD2; cdr3_aa: SVATSGGREQY
v_call: TRBV20-1; clone_size: NA; d_call: TRBD1; cdr3_aa: SVPGGTEAF
v_call: TRBV25-1; clone_size: NA; d_call: NA; cdr3_aa: ASSPLGREETQY
v_call: TRBV28; clone_size: few; d_call: TRBD1; cdr3_aa: ASSARQGSYEQY
v_call: TRBV7-9; clone_size: NA; d_call: NA; cdr3_aa: ASSLVANGYQETQY
v_call: TRBV30; clone_size: NA; d_call: TRBD1; cdr3_aa: AWSDPYAWTGGYVDGYT
v_call: TRBV29-1; clone_size: few; d_call: NA; cdr3_aa: SVAREDIQY
v_call: TRBV13; clone_size: NA; d_call: NA; cdr3_aa: ASSVTDTQY
v_call: TRBV7-8; clone_size: NA; d_call: NA; cdr3_aa: ASSFVEGGYEQY
v_call: TRBV29-1; clone_size: few; d_call: NA; cdr3_aa: SALIWAGRIDTQY
v_call: TRBV30; clone_size: NA; d_call: NA; cdr3_aa: AYTRGNEQF
v_call: TRBV29-1; clone_size: NA; d_call: NA; cdr3_aa: SVEDLVSNEQF
v_call: TRBV11-2; clone_size: NA; d_call: TRBD2; cdr3_aa: ASSWGGGSSYEQY
v_call: TRBV28; clone_size: NA; d_call: NA; cdr3_aa: ASRPGRLNQPQH
v_call: TRBV29-1; clone_size: NA; d_call: NA; cdr3_aa: SGELETQY
v_call: TRBV7-9; clone_size: NA; d_call: TRBD1; cdr3_aa: ASSLGATGEETQY
v_call: TRBV27; clone_size: few; d_call: NA; cdr3_aa: ASSLRRWETQY
v_call: TRBV6-4; clone_size: NA; d_call: NA; cdr3_aa: ASSDSKGGVRS
v_call: TRBV30; clone_size: NA; d_call: TRBD2; cdr3_aa: AWSEGSGAREQY
v_call: TRBV29-1; clone_size: NA; d_call: NA; cdr3_aa: SVEDFTLKGLTGELF
v_call: TRBV29-1; clone_size: few; d_call: NA; cdr3_aa: SVVNPGPKPDEQY
v_call: TRBV12-5; clone_size: few; d_call: NA; cdr3_aa: ATQGGSGNEQF
v_call: TRBV30; clone_size: NA; d_call: TRBD1; cdr3_aa: AWGPEGAQYEQY
v_call: TRBV14; clone_size: NA; d_call: NA; cdr3_aa: ASSPVGADGYT
v_call: TRBV30; clone_size: NA; d_call: NA; cdr3_aa: AWSVAPLRGYT
v_call: TRBV29-1; clone_size: few; d_call: NA; cdr3_aa: SVVGETQY
v_call: TRBV4-1; clone_size: NA; d_call: NA; cdr3_aa: ASSPDNSYEQY
v_call: TRBV30; clone_size: NA; d_call: TRBD1; cdr3_aa: AWSVGQGYEQY
v_call: TRBV6-6; clone_size: NA; d_call: TRBD2; cdr3_aa: ASLPGLYNEQF
v_call: TRBV12-5; clone_size: NA; d_call: NA; cdr3_aa: ASGTTGIRQPQH
v_call: TRBV7-2; clone_size: NA; d_call: TRBD1; cdr3_aa: ASSFGTGGGTDTQY
v_call: TRBV2; clone_size: NA; d_call: NA; cdr3_aa: ASSEAGWAKNIQY
v_call: TRBV29-1; clone_size: NA; d_call: NA; cdr3_aa: SVEFGGWMDGYT
v_call: TRBV30; clone_size: NA; d_call: NA; cdr3_aa: AWRFRSRPEAF
v_call: TRBV7-8; clone_size: NA; d_call: NA; cdr3_aa: ASSLVVGYTEAF
v_call: TRBV7-9; clone_size: NA; d_call: TRBD2; cdr3_aa: ASSSLLAGGYEQY
v_call: TRBV6-5; clone_size: NA; d_call: NA; cdr3_aa: ASSYSILEETQY
v_call: TRBV13; clone_size: NA; d_call: NA; cdr3_aa: ASSPRAPNTEAF
v_call: TRBV27; clone_size: few; d_call: TRBD1; cdr3_aa: ASSSKGQNNQPQH
v_call: TRBV27; clone_size: NA; d_call: TRBD1; cdr3_aa: ASRGQGGHGYT
v_call: TRBV13; clone_size: NA; d_call: NA; cdr3_aa: ASSFGLPNYGYT